Listed below are T cell receptor beta chains from one sample, sequenced in a study of blood T cells in healthy people across ages. One entry per CDR3 protein, called by TCRdb with MiXCR from the 5' RACE reads. The sample lists 800,000 or so distinct CDR3 sequences, under 80% seen once, with roughly a quarter in the top ten. Sequencing was done on a sample of blood. These receptors came from a man aged 30 to 45 in good health. CDR3s include the opening cysteine and the closing phenylalanine or tryptophan. Each record gives: clone size, J gene, D gene, V gene, CDR3 protein, CDR3 DNA. D genes are given only for firm matches. For some rows the clone size is stated as once, few or many, or as a class when expanded; others skip it.

>few|TRBJ2-1|NA|TRBV29-1
CSVASGSYNEQFF
TGCAGCGTTGCAAGCGGATCCTACAATGAGCAGTTCTTC
>NA|TRBJ2-5|TRBD1|TRBV7-9
CASSVSRDREGETQYF
TGTGCCAGCAGCGTTTCCCGGGACAGGGAGGGAGAGACCCAGTACTTC
>few|TRBJ2-5|NA|TRBV18
CASSPRGDQETQYF
TGTGCCAGCTCACCAAGGGGGGACCAAGAGACCCAGTACTTC
>many|TRBJ2-7|TRBD2|TRBV20-1
CSGADSSGGMGEQYF
TGCAGTGGAGCTGACAGCAGCGGGGGAATGGGCGAGCAGTACTTC
>NA|TRBJ2-7|NA|TRBV7-9
CASSSRGAGTEQYF
TGTGCCAGCAGCTCCCGGGGTGCGGGGACCGAGCAGTACTTC
>NA|TRBJ2-1|NA|TRBV12-3/TRBV12-4
CASRDWFTDNEQFF
TGTGCCAGCAGAGATTGGTTTACCGACAATGAGCAGTTCTTC
>NA|TRBJ2-7|NA|TRBV4-2
CASSHTQDYEQYF
TGTGCCAGCAGCCATACTCAGGACTACGAGCAGTACTTC
>many|TRBJ2-5|NA|TRBV4-1
CASSQNPHREQETQYF
TGCGCCAGCAGCCAGAACCCCCACAGAGAACAAGAGACCCAGTACTTC
>NA|TRBJ1-1|NA|TRBV7-9
CASSILTVWGTEAFF
TGTGCCAGTAGCATCTTGACAGTGTGGGGCACTGAAGCTTTCTTT
>NA|TRBJ2-1|NA|TRBV12-3/TRBV12-4
CASSFPISEQFF
TGTGCCAGCAGTTTCCCCATCTCTGAGCAGTTCTTC
>NA|TRBJ1-6|NA|TRBV7-2
CASSLARGLYNSPLHF
TGTGCCAGCAGCTTAGCGCGGGGACTGTACAATTCACCCCTCCACTTT
>NA|TRBJ2-1|TRBD2|TRBV6-6
CAIYGGRGAGNEQFF
TGTGCCATTTACGGGGGGCGGGGGGCCGGCAATGAGCAGTTCTTC
>NA|TRBJ2-5|NA|TRBV13
CASSSVRPGTQYF
TGTGCCAGCAGCTCCGTCCGGCCGGGGACCCAGTACTTC
>few|TRBJ2-7|TRBD2|TRBV6-5
CASTQRDGYEQYF
TGTGCCAGCACTCAGCGGGACGGGTACGAGCAGTACTTC
>few|TRBJ1-5|NA|TRBV7-9
CASSQTGYSNQPQHF
TGTGCCAGCAGCCAGACAGGCTATAGCAATCAGCCCCAGCATTTT
>NA|TRBJ2-7|NA|TRBV7-2
CASSLEVSYEQYF
TGTGCCAGCAGCTTAGAGGTCTCCTACGAGCAGTACTTC
>NA|TRBJ2-7|TRBD1|TRBV7-9
CASSSQDRADEQYF
TGTGCCAGCAGCTCCCAGGACAGGGCGGACGAGCAGTACTTC
>NA|TRBJ1-2|TRBD1|TRBV20-1
CSAQRQGVDYGYTF
TGCAGTGCTCAGAGACAGGGTGTCGACTATGGCTACACCTTC
>few|TRBJ2-4|TRBD1|TRBV12-3/TRBV12-4
CASSLRTGGENIQYF
TGTGCCAGCAGTTTACGGACAGGGGGAGAAAACATTCAGTACTTC
>NA|TRBJ2-1|TRBD2|TRBV4-2
CASSDTSGGVNEQFF
TGTGCCAGCAGCGACACTAGCGGGGGGGTAAATGAGCAGTTCTTC
>NA|TRBJ2-7|TRBD2|TRBV12-3/TRBV12-4
CASSLASAGLAGGPHEQYF
TGTGCCAGCAGTTTAGCTTCTGCGGGACTAGCGGGGGGGCCCCACGAGCAGTACTTC
>NA|TRBJ2-1|TRBD1|TRBV5-1
CASGQGIEGNEQFF
TGCGCCAGCGGACAGGGTATTGAGGGGAATGAGCAGTTCTTC
>NA|TRBJ2-5|NA|TRBV6-5
CASSYFVGERETQYF
TGTGCCAGCAGTTACTTTGTGGGGGAGCGAGAGACCCAGTACTTC
>NA|TRBJ2-3|NA|TRBV6-1
CASSEPRGLGTQYF
TGTGCCAGCAGTGAACCAAGAGGACTGGGTACGCAGTATTTT
>NA|TRBJ2-3|NA|TRBV28
CASSIPRGTDTQYF
TGTGCCAGCAGTATCCCACGAGGCACAGATACGCAGTATTTT
>NA|TRBJ2-7|NA|TRBV2
CASSEGWNQYEQYF
TGTGCCAGCAGTGAAGGGTGGAACCAATACGAGCAGTACTTC
>once|TRBJ2-5|TRBD1|TRBV27
CASGRGLGETQYF
TGTGCCAGCGGCAGGGGGTTGGGAGAGACCCAGTACTTC
>NA|TRBJ2-5|TRBD1|TRBV7-2
CASSLEDRGQETQYF
TGTGCCAGCAGCTTGGAGGACAGGGGCCAAGAGACCCAGTACTTC
>NA|TRBJ2-7|TRBD1|TRBV7-9
CASSPSGQGFHEQYF
TGTGCCAGCAGCCCGTCGGGACAGGGCTTCCACGAGCAGTACTTC
>NA|TRBJ2-5|NA|TRBV10-3
CAISEKDIRETQYF
TGTGCCATCAGTGAGAAGGACATCCGGGAGACCCAGTACTTC
>NA|TRBJ2-7|NA|TRBV20-1
CSARVIQGADEQYF
TGCAGTGCTAGAGTCATCCAGGGAGCCGACGAGCAGTACTTC
>few|TRBJ2-5|TRBD2|TRBV7-9
CASSLLSGGLKETQYF
TGTGCCAGCAGCCTCCTGTCGGGGGGGCTAAAAGAGACCCAGTACTTC
>NA|TRBJ1-2|NA|TRBV9
CASSPWDMAGYTF
TGTGCCAGCAGCCCGTGGGACATGGCTGGCTACACCTTC
>NA|TRBJ2-3|NA|TRBV7-3
CASSASTGGDTHYF
TGTGCCAGCAGCGCTTCGACAGGAGGAGATACGCACTATTTT
>NA|TRBJ2-5|TRBD2|TRBV7-9
CASSLGGLAGSLETQYF
TGTGCCAGCAGCTTAGGGGGACTAGCTGGAAGTTTAGAGACCCAGTACTTC
>few|TRBJ2-7|TRBD2|TRBV4-2
CASSQDLAGSPSEQYF
TGTGCCAGCAGCCAAGATCTAGCGGGGAGCCCCTCCGAGCAGTACTTC
>NA|TRBJ2-5|NA|TRBV10-3
CAISVGIGTQETQYF
TGTGCCATCAGTGTTGGAATTGGAACCCAAGAGACCCAGTACTTC
>few|TRBJ1-4|NA|TRBV4-2
CASSLIESSAEKLFF
TGTGCCAGCAGCCTGATTGAGTCGTCGGCTGAAAAACTGTTTTTT
>few|TRBJ2-3|TRBD2|TRBV7-2
CASSFAGGSTDTQYF
TGTGCCAGCAGCTTCGCGGGGGGTAGCACAGATACGCAGTATTTT
>NA|TRBJ1-2|TRBD1|TRBV14
CASSQQQGFGYTF
TGTGCCAGCAGCCAACAACAGGGGTTTGGCTACACCTTC
>NA|TRBJ2-1|TRBD2|TRBV5-1
CASSTGLAGVEFF
TGCGCCAGCAGCACCGGACTAGCGGGGGTTGAGTTCTTC
>NA|TRBJ1-2|NA|TRBV6-6
CASSNTGTLRSYTF
TGTGCCAGCAGTAACACCGGGACCCTCAGGAGCTACACCTTC
>NA|TRBJ2-7|TRBD1|TRBV28
CATHRGRGYEQYF
TGTGCCACCCACAGGGGTAGAGGGTACGAGCAGTACTTC
>NA|TRBJ1-1|TRBD1|TRBV6-1
CATNLQGAEAFF
TGTGCCACCAACCTACAGGGGGCCGAAGCTTTCTTT
>NA|TRBJ2-7|NA|TRBV18
CASSTQRTINYEQYF
TGTGCCAGCTCAACACAGAGGACTATCAACTACGAGCAGTACTTC
>few|TRBJ2-7|NA|TRBV3-1
CASSQGARGYEQYF
TGTGCCAGCAGCCAAGGGGCCAGGGGTTACGAGCAGTACTTC
>NA|TRBJ2-7|TRBD2|TRBV18
CANSPLGTSGSSYEQYF
TGTGCCAACTCACCTTTAGGGACTAGCGGAAGCTCCTACGAGCAGTACTTC
>NA|TRBJ1-2|TRBD1|TRBV4-3
CASSQVQGQGGEGYGYTF
TGCGCCAGCAGCCAAGTACAAGGACAGGGAGGCGAAGGGTATGGCTACACCTTC
>NA|TRBJ2-5|TRBD1|TRBV15
CATSTLGQGLETQYF
TGTGCCACCAGCACCTTGGGACAGGGGCTGGAGACCCAGTACTTC
>NA|TRBJ2-1|NA|TRBV14
CASSQAWDDYNEQFF
TGTGCCAGCAGCCAAGCCTGGGACGACTACAATGAGCAGTTCTTC
>NA|TRBJ2-3|NA|TRBV29-1
CSVRSTSTDTQYF
TGCAGCGTTCGGTCAACTAGCACAGATACGCAGTATTTT
>few|TRBJ2-3|NA|TRBV7-2
CASSFVRTDTQYF
TGTGCCAGCAGCTTCGTCCGCACAGATACGCAGTATTTT
>few|TRBJ2-5|NA|TRBV28
CASSLTRETQYF
TGTGCCAGCAGTTTAACACGAGAGACCCAGTACTTC
>NA|TRBJ2-7|TRBD1|TRBV5-4
CASSSDGQGVYEQYF
TGTGCCAGCAGTTCTGATGGACAGGGGGTCTACGAGCAGTACTTC
>NA|TRBJ2-7|TRBD1|TRBV7-2
CASSLGRTGITYEQYF
TGTGCCAGCAGCTTGGGCCGGACAGGAATTACCTACGAGCAGTACTTC